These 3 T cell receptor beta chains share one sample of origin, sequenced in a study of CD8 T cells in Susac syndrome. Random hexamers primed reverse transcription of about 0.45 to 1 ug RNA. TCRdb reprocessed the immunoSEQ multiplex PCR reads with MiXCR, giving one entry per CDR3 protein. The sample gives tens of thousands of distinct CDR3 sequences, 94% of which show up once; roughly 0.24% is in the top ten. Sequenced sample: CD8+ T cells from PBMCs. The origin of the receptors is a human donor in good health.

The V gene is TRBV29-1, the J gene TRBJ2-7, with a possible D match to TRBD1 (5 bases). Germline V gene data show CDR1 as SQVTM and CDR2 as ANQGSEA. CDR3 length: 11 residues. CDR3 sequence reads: CSVEDSYEQYV. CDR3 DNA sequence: TGCAGCGTCGAAGACAGCTACGAGCAGTACGTC.

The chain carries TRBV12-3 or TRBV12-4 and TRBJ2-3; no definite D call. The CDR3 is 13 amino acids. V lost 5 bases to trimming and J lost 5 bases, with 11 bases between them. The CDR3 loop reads CASSADGEDTQYF. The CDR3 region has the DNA TGTGCCAGCAGTGCCGACGGCGAAGATACGCAGTATTTT.

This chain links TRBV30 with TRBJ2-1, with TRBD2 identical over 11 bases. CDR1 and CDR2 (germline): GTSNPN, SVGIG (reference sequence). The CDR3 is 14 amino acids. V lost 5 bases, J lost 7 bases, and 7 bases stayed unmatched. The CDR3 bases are TGTGCCTGGGATAGCGGGAGGGCCTGGAATGAGCAGTTCTTC. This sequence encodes CAWDSGRAWNEQFF.